What follows describes a single T cell receptor (beta chain). This specimen belongs to a study of blood T cell repertoires in COVID-19. As for the study in general: Samples taken during acute and convalescent COVID-19 were collected in the United States, Italy and Spain. Sample material is recorded as cDNA or gDNA derived from T cells, B-cell-depleted T cells, or PBMCs.

The V segment lost 2 bases and the J segment 5 bases; nucleotides outside the gene matches: 5. This CDR3 has 15 residues. Germline V gene lookup returns CDR1 SGHKS and CDR2 YYEKEE (reference sequence). Per the study methods: Quantification of nucleated cells was approximated via reference gene primer amplification. Libraries were prepared by immunoSEQ multiplex PCR; TCRdb keeps only in-frame clonotypes and omits some of them. The V and J calls and the clone size are those of that table, but D and trimming were determined from the DNA. Counted here are some 290,000 clones, 80% to 85% occurring once; the ten biggest clones make up roughly 2.9%.

The receptor comes from an older woman with active or convalescent COVID-19. The chain combines TRBV5-5 with TRBJ2-1; 9 nucleotides line up with TRBD2. The sequenced sample consisted of peripheral blood. The CDR3, as DNA: TGTGCCAGCAGCTTTGCGGGGGGGCGCGACAATGAGCAGTTCTTC. Its protein product is CASSFAGGRDNEQFF. The complete variable domain, with remaining parts taken from reference TRBV5-5 and TRBJ2-1, reads DAGVTQSPTHLIKTRGQQVTLRCSPISGHKSVSWYQQVLGQGPQFIFQYYEKEERGRGNFPDRFSARQFPNYSSELNVNALLLGDSALYLCASSFAGGRDNEQFFGPGTRLTVL.